The source of this T cell receptor (beta chain) is a study of vaccination and CD4 T cells after COVID-19. The Oncomine TCR Beta short-read assay sequenced DNA from cultured CD4+ T cells. TCRdb processed the PCR reads anew with MiXCR; each CDR3 protein has one entry. The top ten hold approximately 2.8% of the sample, which has some 25,000 distinct CDR3 sequences, roughly 33% seen once. V lost 4 bases, J lost 2 bases, and 3 bases stayed unmatched. Germline V gives CDR1 SNHLY, CDR2 FYNNEI. The CDR3 totals 14 residues. In this sample, this clonotype turned up once. Its target is unknown. Time point: late sampling 161 to 241 days after vaccination in a few convalescent patients. Treatment denoted: approximately 11-day PBMC culture with coronavirus spike peptide pools or control peptides (ViraFEST assay). Positive SARS-CoV-2 PCR tests in convalescent patients dated from March to December 2020, pre-Alpha, Beta and Delta.

The chain is built from TRBV2 and TRBJ2-7, with TRBD1 identical over 9 bases. The sequence was collected from a human donor who had recovered from COVID-19. This material consisted of CD4+ T cells from blood, cultured in vitro, taken about 7 months after SARS-CoV-2 vaccination. The CDR3 bases are TGTGCCAGCAGTGGGGGGACAGGGCCCTACGAGCAGTACTTC. It codes for CASSGGTGPYEQYF.